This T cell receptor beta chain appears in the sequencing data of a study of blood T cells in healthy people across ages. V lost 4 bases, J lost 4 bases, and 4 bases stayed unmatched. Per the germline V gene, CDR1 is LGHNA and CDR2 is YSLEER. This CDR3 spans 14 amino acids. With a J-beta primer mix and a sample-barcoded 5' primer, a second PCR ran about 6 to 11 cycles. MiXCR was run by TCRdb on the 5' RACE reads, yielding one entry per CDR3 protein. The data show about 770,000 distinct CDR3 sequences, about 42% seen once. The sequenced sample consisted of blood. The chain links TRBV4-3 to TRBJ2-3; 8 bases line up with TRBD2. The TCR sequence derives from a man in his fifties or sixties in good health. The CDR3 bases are TGCGCCAGCAGCCGTAGCGGGATCCCAGATACGCAGTATTTT. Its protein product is CASSRSGIPDTQYF.